Included here is one T cell receptor (beta chain) sequence, with context. The sample originates from a study of blood T cell repertoires in COVID-19. About the study: The United States, Italy and Spain provided the acute and convalescent COVID-19 samples. In each case, the material was cDNA or gDNA derived from T cells, B-cell-depleted T cells, or PBMCs.

With 6 bases clipped from V and 7 bases from J, the junction kept 14 bases outside the gene matches. CDR3 length: 16 amino acids. Germline V gene lookup returns CDR1 SGHKS and CDR2 YYEKEE (reference sequence). The authors' processing: Counts of nucleated cells, estimated from reference gene primer amplification, were obtained. Data came from immunoSEQ multiplex PCR; TCRdb stores just in-frame clones and leaves some out. V and J calls and clone size come straight from that table; D and trimming were deduced from the DNA. The sample holds approximately 150,000 clones, 70% to 85% seen once. Sequencing was done on a sample of peripheral blood. The clonotype was recovered from a woman between 50 and 59 years old in a cohort sampled during active or convalescent COVID-19. The genes are TRBV5-5 and TRBJ2-5, with 11 nucleotides matching TRBD2. The CDR3 protein is CASNLLAGASGRTQYF. The CDR3 nucleotides read TGTGCCAGCAACCTACTAGCGGGGGCCTCCGGGCGGACCCAGTACTTC.